Presented here are 21 T cell receptor beta chains from one specimen sequenced in a study of identical twins. TCRdb called the 5' RACE reads again in MiXCR, with one record for every CDR3 protein. The sample records about 450,000 distinct CDR3 sequences, around a sixth being singletons. Sequencing used naive T cells sorted from blood. These receptor sequences come from a man aged 50 or older in good health.

This clonotype was seen many times. This rearrangement joins TRBV29-1 to TRBJ2-1; 12 nucleotides line up with TRBD2. V was clipped by 8 bases and J by 8 bases; unmatched bases: 16. Looked up from germline, CDR1 is SQVTM and CDR2 is ANQGSEA. The CDR3 covers 16 residues. CDR3 in DNA: TGCAGCATGCGCCTCCGACTAGCGGGAGTTGGGGATGAGCAGTTCTTC. Residues: CSMRLRLAGVGDEQFF.

This clonotype appeared many times. The chain has TRBV4-3 and TRBJ2-1; 12 nucleotides match TRBD2. CDR1 LGHNA and CDR2 YSLEER come from the germline V gene. V lost 0 bases, J lost 9 bases, and 3 bases stayed unmatched. CDR3 length: 15 amino acids. This CDR3 reads CASSQETSGSSEQFF. The CDR3 coding sequence is TGCGCCAGCAGCCAAGAGACTAGCGGGAGTAGTGAGCAGTTCTTC.

The chain has TRBV13 and TRBJ1-2; 9 positions agree with TRBD1. Germline CDR1 and CDR2: PRHDT and FYEKMQ (reference sequence). This CDR3 contains 13 residues. V lost 6 bases to trimming and J lost 6 bases; unmatched junction nucleotides: 5. The CDR3 nucleotides read TGTGCCAGCAGACTACAGGGGGCGCATGGCTACACCTTC. Protein product: CASRLQGAHGYTF.

The rearrangement joins TRBV14 to TRBJ1-2; 7 bases fit TRBD1. The germline gives CDR1 SGHDN, CDR2 FVKESK. This CDR3 comprises 13 residues. Unmatched junction bases numbered 2, after V lost 4 bases and J lost 3 bases. The CDR3 here is CASSPGQDYGYTF. The CDR3 DNA sequence: TGTGCCAGCAGCCCTGGACAGGACTATGGCTACACCTTC.

The rearrangement joins TRBV5-4 to TRBJ2-1, with D tentatively TRBD2 (7 bases). Trimming left V 1 base short and J 5 bases short, with 16 bases between. Looked up from germline, CDR1 is SGHNT and CDR2 is YYREEE (reference sequence). CDR3 size: 16 residues. The CDR3 protein is CASSLWTGGPNNEQFF. The CDR3 DNA sequence: TGTGCCAGCAGCTTGTGGACGGGGGGCCCTAACAATGAGCAGTTCTTC. The full variable domain, with the rest looked up from reference TRBV5-4 and TRBJ2-1, is ETGVTQSPTHLIKTRGQQVTLRCSSQSGHNTVSWYQQALGQGPQFIFQYYREEENGRGNFPPRFSGLQFPNYSSELNVNALELDDSALYLCASSLWTGGPNNEQFFGPGTRLTVL.

This clonotype was recorded at least ten times. The gene calls are TRBV27 and TRBJ1-1, with 8 positions matching TRBD1. The ends lost 0 bases at V and 1 base at J; junction bases unmatched: 19. From germline, CDR1 is MNHEY and CDR2 SMNVEV (reference sequence). The CDR3 is 21 amino acids. CDR3 coding DNA: TGTGCCAGCAGTTTATCATTTGGGGGCCAGGGGGCGCGGGGGAGGAACACTGAAGCTTTCTTT. The encoded protein is CASSLSFGGQGARGRNTEAFF.

This chain connects TRBV6-1 to TRBJ2-5; D gene uncertain. The CDR3 runs to 16 residues. Per germline, CDR1 MNHNS and CDR2 SASEGT. The ends were cut back, 6 bases at V and 2 bases at J, with 19 bases in the middle. The CDR3 region has the DNA TGTGCCAGCAGCTCTGGGTCTAGACTCATTCAAGAGACCCAGTACTTC. Amino acids: CASSSGSRLIQETQYF.

This clonotype was found many times. V gene TRBV27 combines with J gene TRBJ2-3; TRBD1 or TRBD2 may be the D gene (5 bases each). The germline CDR1 and CDR2 sequences are MNHEY and SMNVEV (reference sequence). Deletions cut 8 bases from V and 8 bases from J, with 11 bases between. This CDR3 is 11 amino acids long. The CDR3 loop reads CASGGYGTQYF. The CDR3 DNA is TGTGCCAGCGGGGGTTACGGTACGCAGTATTTT.

This clonotype turned up a few times. The CDR3 bases are TGCAGTGTCGATCACCGACAGGGTAGGTTTACTGAAGCTTTCTTT. It specifies CSVDHRQGRFTEAFF. The chain couples TRBV20-1 to TRBJ1-1; 7 nucleotides line up with TRBD1. The germline gives CDR1 DFQATT, CDR2 SNEGSKA (reference sequence). The trim removed 7 bases at V and 5 bases at J, leaving 16 bases unmatched. CDR3 size: 15 residues.

This clonotype was detected a few times. J is TRBJ2-1 and V is TRBV20-1; 14 bases agree with TRBD2. V lost 3 bases and J lost 9; bases outside the gene matches: 13. Looked up from germline, CDR1 is DFQATT and CDR2 is SNEGSKA (reference sequence). This CDR3 is built from 17 residues. The CDR3 reads CSASGQTSGGAWIEQFF. CDR3 sequence (DNA): TGCAGTGCTAGTGGACAGACTAGCGGGGGGGCCTGGATTGAGCAGTTCTTC.

The genes are TRBV12-3 or TRBV12-4 and TRBJ2-1; the match to TRBD1 covers 7 bases. The CDR3 totals 14 residues. V dropped 0 bases and J dropped 8; count of bases not matched to a gene: 4. CDR3: CASSLAGTADEQFF. The CDR3 region has the DNA TGTGCCAGCAGTTTAGCCGGGACAGCCGATGAGCAGTTCTTC.

This clonotype has a count of ten or more. This chain joins TRBV5-1 and TRBJ2-5, with a weak D call TRBD2 (5 bases). This CDR3 is built from 15 residues. Germline-derived CDR1 and CDR2 are SGHRS and YFSETQ. Trimming shortened V by 4 bases and J by 2 bases, and 15 bases separated the two germline ends. Here the CDR3 reads CASSPRGGSQETQYF. CDR3 in DNA: TGCGCCAGCAGCCCCCGCGGTGGGAGTCAAGAGACCCAGTACTTC.

This clonotype has only one observation. The chain employs TRBV13 and TRBJ2-7, with TRBD2 as a possible D gene (6 bases). V was clipped by 3 bases and J by 3 bases, with 15 bases between them. CDR3 size: 15 residues. CDR1 and CDR2 from the germline V gene are PRHDT and FYEKMQ (reference sequence). CDR3 sequence (DNA): TGTGCCAGCAGCTTTAGGGACGGAGGGGACTACGAGCAGTACTTC. Translation gives CASSFRDGGDYEQYF. Complete variable domain (other parts from reference TRBV13 and TRBJ2-7): AAGVIQSPRHLIKEKRETATLKCYPIPRHDTVYWYQQGPGQDPQFLISFYEKMQSDKGSIPDRFSAQQFSDYHSELNMSSLELGDSALYFCASSFRDGGDYEQYFGPGTRLTVT.

In this sample, this clonotype turned up a few times. The chain joins TRBV20-1 to TRBJ1-1; unclear D gene. V was shortened by 6 bases and J by 2 bases, with 16 bases between the two germline ends. The length of the CDR3 is 14 residues. Looked up from germline, CDR1 is DFQATT and CDR2 is SNEGSKA (reference sequence). In DNA form, the CDR3 reads TGCAGTGCCCTTCGGTACAGAACTAACACTGAAGCTTTCTTT. This gives the protein CSALRYRTNTEAFF.

In this sample, this clonotype turned up many times. The rearrangement joins TRBV29-1 to TRBJ1-2, with 8 bases matching TRBD1. Germline CDR1 is SQVTM and CDR2 is ANQGSEA. The CDR3 extends over 15 amino acids. V shed 0 bases and J 5 bases; nucleotides not matched to a gene: 8. CDR3: CSVEDRGRGHYGYTF. The CDR3 region has the DNA TGCAGCGTTGAAGATAGGGGCAGGGGGCATTATGGCTACACCTTC.

This clonotype was detected only a few times. CDR3 loop: CASRKAGRLYEQFF. The CDR3 nucleotides are TGTGCCAGCAGAAAAGCGGGGAGGTTGTATGAGCAGTTCTTC. The chain couples TRBV6-1 to TRBJ2-1; 7 nucleotides align to TRBD2. The trim removed 6 bases at V and 8 bases at J, leaving 10 bases unmatched. The CDR3 consists of 14 residues. Per the germline V gene, CDR1 is MNHNS and CDR2 is SASEGT.

The chain joins TRBV30 to TRBJ1-1, with D unclear. CDR3 length equals 14 residues. Germline V gives CDR1 GTSNPN, CDR2 SVGIG (reference sequence). Trimming removed 3 bases from V and 2 bases from J, with 13 bases in between. The CDR3 nucleotides are TGTGCCTGGAGCCGCATGGTTGGTAACACTGAAGCTTTCTTT. Its protein is CAWSRMVGNTEAFF.

This clonotype has more than one count but fewer than ten. V and J are TRBV5-6 and TRBJ2-6, with a tentative D call TRBD1 (5 bases). Germline V CDR1 and CDR2: SGHDT, YYEEEE. The V and J ends lost 2 bases and 14 bases respectively, with 14 bases between them. This CDR3 has 13 residues. The CDR3: CASSFWQGSFLTF. Here the CDR3 DNA reads TGTGCCAGCAGCTTCTGGCAGGGTAGTTTCCTGACTTTC.

The table lists this clonotype with many counts. V usage is TRBV20-1 and J usage is TRBJ2-5, with 8 bases fitting TRBD2. From germline, CDR1 is DFQATT and CDR2 SNEGSKA (reference sequence). The V segment lost 4 bases and the J segment 1 base; nucleotides outside the gene matches: 11. The CDR3 length is 16 residues. CDR3 bases: TGCAGTGCTACCTTGATGTTAGCGGGACTCCAAGAGACCCAGTACTTC. Translated, it gives CSATLMLAGLQETQYF.

This clonotype showed up just once. A read error may account for a junction end that differs from germline. This sequence joins TRBV7-9 and TRBJ2-4; no definite D call. CDR3 length: 14 amino acids. Germline V gene lookup returns CDR1 SEHNR and CDR2 FQNEAQ (reference sequence). The CDR3 region has the DNA TGTGCCAGCAGCTTAACGGTAGCCAAAAACGTTCAGTACTTC. Its translation: CASSLTVAKNVQYF.

V is TRBV12-3 or TRBV12-4 and J is TRBJ2-7, with TRBD2 identical over 9 bases. V lost 3 bases to trimming and J lost 6 bases; unmatched junction nucleotides: 6. There are 14 residues in the CDR3. CDR3: CASSFASGTSEQYF. The CDR3 DNA reads as TGTGCCAGCAGTTTCGCTAGCGGGACCAGCGAGCAGTACTTC.